The clone carrying this T cell receptor (beta chain) was seen once. The record originates from a study of CD8 T cells in Susac syndrome. The authors reverse transcribed roughly 0.45 to 1 ug RNA with random hexamers. The amplification used immunoSEQ multiplex PCR on TCR beta CDR3; it spanned 54 Vbeta and 13 Jbeta. A single record per CDR3 protein comes from TCRdb applying MiXCR to the immunoSEQ multiplex PCR reads. This sample has tens of thousands of distinct CDR3 sequences, with around 90% found just once. Sequencing of TCR beta covered CD8+ and CD4+ T cells obtained from blood. The multiple sclerosis control group was made up of treatment-naive patients with stable or active relapsing-remitting disease. This receptor was obtained from a human donor with multiple sclerosis. Sequences were obtained from CD8+ T cells from PBMCs.

The CDR3 bases are TGTGCCAGCAGTTACTTAAAAGCTCCCGGAACTGAAGCTTTCTTT. Translation: CASSYLKAPGTEAFF. The chain is built from TRBV6-5 and TRBJ1-1, with unresolved D. The CDR3 sequence is 15 residues long. V lost 1 base and J 5 bases, leaving 14 bases between the germline ends. Germline V lookup: CDR1 MNHEY, CDR2 SVGAGI.